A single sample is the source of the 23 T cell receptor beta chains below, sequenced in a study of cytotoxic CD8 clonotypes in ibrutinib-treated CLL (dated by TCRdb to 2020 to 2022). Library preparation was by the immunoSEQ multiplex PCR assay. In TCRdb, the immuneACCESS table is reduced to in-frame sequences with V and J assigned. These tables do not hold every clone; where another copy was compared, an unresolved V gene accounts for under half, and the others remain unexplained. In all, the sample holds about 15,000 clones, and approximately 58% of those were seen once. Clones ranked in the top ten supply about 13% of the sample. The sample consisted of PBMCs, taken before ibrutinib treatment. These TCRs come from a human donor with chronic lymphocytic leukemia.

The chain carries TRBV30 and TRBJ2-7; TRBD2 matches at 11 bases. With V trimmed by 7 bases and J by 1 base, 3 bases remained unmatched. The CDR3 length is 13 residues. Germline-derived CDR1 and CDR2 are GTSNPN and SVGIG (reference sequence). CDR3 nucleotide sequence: TGTGCCTTGCGACTAGCGGGGTCCTACGAGCAGTACTTC. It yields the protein CALRLAGSYEQYF.

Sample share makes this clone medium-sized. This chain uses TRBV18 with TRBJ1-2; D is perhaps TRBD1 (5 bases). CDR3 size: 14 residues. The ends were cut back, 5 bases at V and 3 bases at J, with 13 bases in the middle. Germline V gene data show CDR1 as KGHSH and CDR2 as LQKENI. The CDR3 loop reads CASSSTRQHYGYTF. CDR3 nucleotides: TGTGCCAGCTCATCCACAAGACAGCACTATGGCTACACCTTC.

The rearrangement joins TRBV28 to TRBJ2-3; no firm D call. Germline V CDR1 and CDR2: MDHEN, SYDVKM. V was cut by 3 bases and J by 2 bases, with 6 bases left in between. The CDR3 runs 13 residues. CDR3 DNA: TGTGCCAGCAGTTTCCCGCTCACAGATACGCAGTATTTT. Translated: CASSFPLTDTQYF.

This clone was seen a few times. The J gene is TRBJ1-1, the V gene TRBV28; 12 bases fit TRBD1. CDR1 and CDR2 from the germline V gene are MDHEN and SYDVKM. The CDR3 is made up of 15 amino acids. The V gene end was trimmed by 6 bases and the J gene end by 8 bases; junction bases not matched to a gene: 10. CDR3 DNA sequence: TGTGCCAGCAGACCTCTGGGACAGGGGGCCGCGGAAGCTTTCTTT. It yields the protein CASRPLGQGAAEAFF. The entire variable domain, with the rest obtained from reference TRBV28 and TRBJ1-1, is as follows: DVKVTQSSRYLVKRTGEKVFLECVQDMDHENMFWYRQDPGLGLRLIYFSYDVKMKEKGDIPEGYSVSREKKERFSLILESASTNQTSMYLCASRPLGQGAAEAFFGQGTRLTVV.

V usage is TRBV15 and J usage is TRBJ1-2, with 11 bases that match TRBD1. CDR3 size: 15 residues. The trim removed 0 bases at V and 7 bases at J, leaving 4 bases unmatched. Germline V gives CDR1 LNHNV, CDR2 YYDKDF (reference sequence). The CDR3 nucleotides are TGTGCCACCAGCAGAGATCCCGGGACAGGGGGTGGCTACACCTTC. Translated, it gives CATSRDPGTGGGYTF.

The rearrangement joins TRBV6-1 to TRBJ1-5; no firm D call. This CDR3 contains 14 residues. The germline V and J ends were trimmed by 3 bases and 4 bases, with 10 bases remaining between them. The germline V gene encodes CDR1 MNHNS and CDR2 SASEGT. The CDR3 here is CASSEQRGNQPQHF. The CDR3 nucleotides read TGTGCCAGCAGTGAGCAGAGAGGGAATCAGCCCCAGCATTTT.

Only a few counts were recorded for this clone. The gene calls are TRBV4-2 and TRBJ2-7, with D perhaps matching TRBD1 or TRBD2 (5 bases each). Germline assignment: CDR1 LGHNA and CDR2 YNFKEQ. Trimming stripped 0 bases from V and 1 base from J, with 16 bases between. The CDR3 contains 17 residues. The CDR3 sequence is CASSQDLPGRVSYEQYF. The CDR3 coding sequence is TGTGCCAGCAGCCAAGATCTCCCGGGGCGGGTATCCTACGAGCAGTACTTC.

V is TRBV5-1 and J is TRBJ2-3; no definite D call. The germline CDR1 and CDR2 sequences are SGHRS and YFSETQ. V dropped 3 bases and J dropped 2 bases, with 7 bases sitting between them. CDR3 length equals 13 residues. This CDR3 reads CASSSGSTDTQYF. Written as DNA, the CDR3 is TGCGCCAGCAGCTCTGGGTCCACAGATACGCAGTATTTT. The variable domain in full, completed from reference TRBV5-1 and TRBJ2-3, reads KAGVTQTPRYLIKTRGQQVTLSCSPISGHRSVSWYQQTPGQGLQFLFEYFSETQRNKGNFPGRFSGRQFSNSRSEMNVSTLELGDSALYLCASSSGSTDTQYFGPGTRLTVL.

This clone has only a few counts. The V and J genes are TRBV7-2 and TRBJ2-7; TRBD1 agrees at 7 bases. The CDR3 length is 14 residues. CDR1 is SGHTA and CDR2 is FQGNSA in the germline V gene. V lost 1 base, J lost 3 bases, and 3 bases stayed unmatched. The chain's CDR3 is CASSLVYRGYEQYF. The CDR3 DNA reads TGTGCCAGCAGCTTAGTCTACAGGGGCTACGAGCAGTACTTC.

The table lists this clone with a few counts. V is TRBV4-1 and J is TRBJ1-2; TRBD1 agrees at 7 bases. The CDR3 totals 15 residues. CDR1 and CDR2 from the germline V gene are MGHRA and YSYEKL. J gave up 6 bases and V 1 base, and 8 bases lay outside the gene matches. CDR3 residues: CASSQVGQGDDGYTF. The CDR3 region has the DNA TGCGCCAGCAGCCAAGTAGGGCAGGGGGACGATGGCTACACCTTC.

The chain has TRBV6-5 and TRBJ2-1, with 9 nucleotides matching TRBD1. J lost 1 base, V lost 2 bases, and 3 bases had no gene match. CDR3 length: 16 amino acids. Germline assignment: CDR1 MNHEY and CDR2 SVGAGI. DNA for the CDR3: TGTGCCAGCAGTTACCGGGACAGGGTATCCTACAATGAGCAGTTCTTC. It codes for CASSYRDRVSYNEQFF.

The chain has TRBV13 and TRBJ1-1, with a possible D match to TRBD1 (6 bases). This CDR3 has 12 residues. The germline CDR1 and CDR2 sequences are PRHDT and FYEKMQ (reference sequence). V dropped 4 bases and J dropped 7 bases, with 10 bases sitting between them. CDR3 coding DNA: TGTGCCAGCAGCTCAACAGGGAATGAAGCTTTCTTT. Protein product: CASSSTGNEAFF. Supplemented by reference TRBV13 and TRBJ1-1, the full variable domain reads AAGVIQSPRHLIKEKRETATLKCYPIPRHDTVYWYQQGPGQDPQFLISFYEKMQSDKGSIPDRFSAQQFSDYHSELNMSSLELGDSALYFCASSSTGNEAFFGQGTRLTVV.

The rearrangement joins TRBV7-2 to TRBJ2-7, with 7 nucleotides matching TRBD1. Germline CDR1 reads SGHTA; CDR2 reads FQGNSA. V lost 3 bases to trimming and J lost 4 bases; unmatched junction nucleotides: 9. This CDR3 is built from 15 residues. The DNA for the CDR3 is TGTGCCAGCAGCTTCCTTCGGACAGGAGCTTACGAGCAGTACGTC. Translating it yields CASSFLRTGAYEQYV.

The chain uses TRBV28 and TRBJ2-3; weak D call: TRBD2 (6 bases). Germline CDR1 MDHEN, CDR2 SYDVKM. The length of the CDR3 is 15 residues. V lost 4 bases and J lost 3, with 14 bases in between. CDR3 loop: CASSSRRGRTDTQYF. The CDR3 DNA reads TGTGCCAGCAGTTCCCGGAGAGGGAGGACAGATACGCAGTATTTT.

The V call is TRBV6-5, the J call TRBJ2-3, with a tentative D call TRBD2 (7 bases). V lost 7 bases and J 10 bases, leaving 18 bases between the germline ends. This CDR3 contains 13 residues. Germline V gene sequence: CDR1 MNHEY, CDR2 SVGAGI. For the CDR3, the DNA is TGTGCCAGCAAGGGGGGGACCACGAGGGCGCAGTATTTT. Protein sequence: CASKGGTTRAQYF.

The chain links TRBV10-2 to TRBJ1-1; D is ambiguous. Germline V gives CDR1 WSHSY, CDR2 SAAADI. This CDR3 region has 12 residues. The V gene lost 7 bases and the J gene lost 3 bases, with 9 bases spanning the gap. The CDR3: CASTRGDTEAFF. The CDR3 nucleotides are TGCGCCAGCACCAGAGGTGACACTGAAGCTTTCTTT.

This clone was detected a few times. CDR3 loop: CASSDFRGPQPQHF. DNA for the CDR3: TGTGCCAGTAGTGATTTCAGGGGCCCTCAGCCCCAGCATTTT. This rearrangement joins TRBV19 to TRBJ1-5; D perhaps matches TRBD1 (6 bases). Germline V gene data show CDR1 as LNHDA and CDR2 as SQIVND (reference sequence). This CDR3 region has 14 residues. V dropped 5 bases and J dropped 6 bases, with 14 bases sitting between them.

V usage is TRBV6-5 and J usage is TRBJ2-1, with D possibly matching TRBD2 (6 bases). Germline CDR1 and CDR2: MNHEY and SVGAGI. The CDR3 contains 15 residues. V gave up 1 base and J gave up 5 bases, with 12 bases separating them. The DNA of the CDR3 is TGTGCCAGCAGTTACTTGGAAGCGGGTAACAATGAGCAGTTCTTC. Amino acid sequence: CASSYLEAGNNEQFF.

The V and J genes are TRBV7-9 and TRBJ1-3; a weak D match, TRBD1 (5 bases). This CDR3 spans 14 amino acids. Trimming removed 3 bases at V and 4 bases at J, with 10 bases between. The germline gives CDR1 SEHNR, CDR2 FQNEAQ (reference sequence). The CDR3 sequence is CASSFGTGGNTIYF. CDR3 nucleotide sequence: TGTGCCAGCAGCTTCGGGACTGGGGGAAACACCATATATTTT.

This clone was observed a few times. The CDR3 is CASSGGLAQHF. The CDR3 DNA is TGTGCCAGCAGCGGGGGGTTAGCCCAGCATTTT. The chain links TRBV2 to TRBJ1-5; D possibly corresponds to TRBD1 (5 bases). V was trimmed by 6 bases and J by 11 bases, leaving 11 bases between them. This CDR3 has 11 residues. CDR1 is SNHLY and CDR2 is FYNNEI in the germline V gene.

CDR3 protein: CASSAPAGGYTF. As DNA, the CDR3 is TGCGCCAGCAGCGCCCCCGCAGGGGGCTACACCTTC. V usage is TRBV5-1 and J usage is TRBJ1-2, with D maybe TRBD1 (5 bases). V was cut by 4 bases and J by 8 bases, with 12 bases left in between. The CDR3 sequence is 12 residues long. The germline gives CDR1 SGHRS, CDR2 YFSETQ.

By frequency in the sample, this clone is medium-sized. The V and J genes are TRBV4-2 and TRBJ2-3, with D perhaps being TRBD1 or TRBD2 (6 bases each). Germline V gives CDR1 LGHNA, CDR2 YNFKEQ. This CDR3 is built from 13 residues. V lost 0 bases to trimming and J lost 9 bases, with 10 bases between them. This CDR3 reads CASSQDHGGTQYF. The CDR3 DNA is TGTGCCAGCAGCCAAGATCACGGGGGCACGCAGTATTTT.

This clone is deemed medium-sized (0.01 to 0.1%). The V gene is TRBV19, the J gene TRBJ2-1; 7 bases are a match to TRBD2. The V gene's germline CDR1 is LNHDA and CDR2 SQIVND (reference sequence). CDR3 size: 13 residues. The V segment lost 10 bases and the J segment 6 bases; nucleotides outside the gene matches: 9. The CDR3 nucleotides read TGTGCCACGGCGGTCCCGGGGGGCAATGAGCAGTTCTTC. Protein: CATAVPGGNEQFF.